The 21 T cell receptor beta chains below were found in one sample sequenced in a study of shared clonotypes between healthy human individuals (TCRdb year 2020). Receptor libraries were prepared by the immunoSEQ multiplex PCR assay. As stored in TCRdb, this immuneACCESS dataset retains in-frame rearrangements with V and J assigned. A fraction of the clones does not appear; measured against another copy, unresolved V genes explain less than half of the discrepancy, and the remainder lacks a known reason. Counted in this sample were about 2.4 million clones; roughly nine tenths of them appeared once. The ten most abundant clones make up around 0.15% of the sample. The sample was naive CD4+ T cells sorted from blood. The intended sense of this specimen's cell subset or site label: CD45RA+ positively selected. All receptors derive from a man between 18 and 29 years old in good health.

The CDR3 region has the DNA TGCGCCAGCCGAGAACAGGGGGCGACCACTGAAGCTTTCTTT. Its protein is CASREQGATTEAFF. V is TRBV5-1 and J is TRBJ1-1, with TRBD1 matching over 9 bases. CDR1 is SGHRS and CDR2 is YFSETQ in the germline V gene. Trimming cost V 7 bases and J 4 bases; bases outside gene matches: 8. This CDR3 is 14 amino acids long.

The V gene is TRBV2, the J gene TRBJ1-5, with 8 bases matching TRBD1. V shed 5 bases and J 7 bases; nucleotides not matched to a gene: 10. Germline assignment: CDR1 SNHLY and CDR2 FYNNEI. There are 15 residues in the CDR3. The CDR3 spells CASSRYRGTDQPQHF. CDR3 sequence (DNA): TGTGCCAGCAGTCGTTACAGGGGGACGGACCAGCCCCAGCATTTT. The entire variable domain, with the rest obtained from reference TRBV2 and TRBJ1-5, is as follows: EPEVTQTPSHQVTQMGQEVILRCVPISNHLYFYWYRQILGQKVEFLVSFYNNEISEKSEIFDDQFSVERPDGSNFTLKIRSTKLEDSAMYFCASSRYRGTDQPQHFGDGTRLSIL.

V gene TRBV5-8 combines with J gene TRBJ2-3; 7 bases match TRBD2. Germline loops: CDR1 SGHTS, CDR2 YDEGEE. V shed 0 bases and J 2 bases; nucleotides not matched to a gene: 6. CDR3 length: 16 amino acids. The CDR3 is CASSLAGSGPTDTQYF. CDR3 bases: TGTGCCAGCAGCTTGGCAGGTAGCGGGCCCACAGATACGCAGTATTTT.

The chain employs TRBV2 and TRBJ2-7; 8 bases agree with TRBD1. Per germline, CDR1 SNHLY and CDR2 FYNNEI. CDR3 length: 14 amino acids. J was trimmed by 3 bases and V by 6 bases; bases with no gene match: 7. CDR3 amino acids: CASSRGQAYYEQYF. The CDR3 region has the DNA TGTGCCAGCAGCCGGGGACAGGCCTACTACGAGCAGTACTTC.

V gene TRBV28 combines with J gene TRBJ2-3, with 9 nucleotides matching TRBD2. This CDR3 is 18 amino acids long. The ends lost 5 bases at V and 4 bases at J; junction bases unmatched: 16. Germline V CDR1 and CDR2: MDHEN, SYDVKM. The CDR3 region has the DNA TGTGCCAGCAGTCAGATCAAGCTTGGCGGGGGGGCCGCAGATACGCAGTATTTT. It specifies CASSQIKLGGGAADTQYF.

J is TRBJ2-2 and V is TRBV2; D gene uncertain. The length of the CDR3 is 16 residues. The germline V gene encodes CDR1 SNHLY and CDR2 FYNNEI. Trimming shortened V by 2 bases and J by 2 bases, and 12 bases separated the two germline ends. Here the CDR3 DNA reads TGTGCCAGCAGTGAACAGGCAACTGGAAACACCGGGGAGCTGTTTTTT. It yields the protein CASSEQATGNTGELFF.

Details on this clone: The sample contains more than one DNA sequence encoding this CDR3. The chain has TRBV18 and TRBJ2-7; TRBD1 aligns across 8 bases. The CDR3 extends over 15 amino acids. Per germline, CDR1 KGHSH and CDR2 LQKENI. The ends lost 2 bases at V and 2 bases at J; junction bases unmatched: 5. CDR3 in amino acids: CASSPVAGGAYEQYF. The CDR3 nucleotides read TGTGCCAGCTCACCAGTCGCAGGGGGCGCCTACGAGCAGTACTTC.

The rearrangement joins TRBV5-4 to TRBJ2-5; 11 nucleotides agree with TRBD1. The CDR3 is 17 amino acids. J was trimmed by 2 bases and V by 0 bases; bases with no gene match: 6. Germline values: CDR1 SGHNT, CDR2 YYREEE (reference sequence). CDR3 region: CASSLGRDRGSQETQYF. The CDR3 DNA is TGTGCCAGCAGCTTGGGTAGGGACAGGGGGTCTCAAGAGACCCAGTACTTC.

This chain joins TRBV7-9 and TRBJ2-1, with TRBD2 matching 13 bases. V lost 4 bases and J lost 0; bases outside the gene matches: 6. The germline gives CDR1 SEHNR, CDR2 FQNEAQ (reference sequence). The CDR3 extends over 18 amino acids. CDR3 DNA: TGTGCCAGCAGCTCCTTTGGACTAGCGGGGGTCTCCTACAATGAGCAGTTCTTC. It encodes CASSSFGLAGVSYNEQFF.

V usage is TRBV27 and J usage is TRBJ1-5; TRBD1 agrees at 7 bases. This CDR3 comprises 15 residues. Germline V gene sequence: CDR1 MNHEY, CDR2 SMNVEV (reference sequence). J gave up 5 bases and V 5 bases, and 9 bases lay outside the gene matches. The CDR3 region has the DNA TGTGCCAGCAGTCCCACAGGGGTGATTGATCAGCCCCAGCATTTT. Residues: CASSPTGVIDQPQHF.

This sequence joins TRBV28 and TRBJ2-2; 7 bases are shared with TRBD1. V was pared by 5 bases and J by 3 bases, with 12 bases of the junction left unmatched. This CDR3 comprises 17 residues. Germline lookup yields CDR1 MDHEN and CDR2 SYDVKM. The CDR3 DNA reads as TGTGCCAGCAGTGCCGCGAGACAGGGATATTACACCGGGGAGCTGTTTTTT. Its protein is CASSAARQGYYTGELFF.

The chain couples TRBV10-1 to TRBJ1-5; the match to TRBD1 covers 8 bases. The CDR3 consists of 15 residues. The J segment lost 0 bases and the V segment lost 8 bases, leaving 6 bases of the junction unmatched. The germline V gene has CDR1 WNHNN and CDR2 SYGVQD (reference sequence). CDR3 residues: CASRPDRGSNQPQHF. CDR3 nucleotide sequence: TGCGCCAGCCGACCAGACAGGGGTAGCAATCAGCCCCAGCATTTT.

The table lists this clone with a count of one. This chain connects TRBV4-1 to TRBJ1-1, with D hard to call. Trimming took off 1 base at V and 2 bases at J, with 8 bases between the two ends. This CDR3 spans 14 amino acids. Germline V gene data show CDR1 as MGHRA and CDR2 as YSYEKL. This CDR3 reads CASSQGPANTEAFF. DNA of the CDR3: TGCGCCAGCAGCCAAGGTCCAGCCAACACTGAAGCTTTCTTT.

The chain is built from TRBV7-2 and TRBJ2-7; TRBD1 is a possible D gene (6 bases). Germline-derived CDR1 and CDR2 are SGHTA and FQGNSA. This CDR3 is 15 amino acids long. Trimming removed 0 bases from V and 2 bases from J, with 11 bases in between. The CDR3 sequence is CASSLAGQIPYEQYF. Here the CDR3 DNA reads TGTGCCAGCAGCTTAGCTGGACAGATCCCCTACGAGCAGTACTTC.

This clone was counted between two and nine times. V usage is TRBV19 and J usage is TRBJ1-4; no clear D. The length of the CDR3 is 11 residues. Per germline, CDR1 LNHDA and CDR2 SQIVND (reference sequence). The V and J ends lost 8 bases and 8 bases respectively, with 9 bases between them. CDR3 nucleotides: TGTGCCAGTTCTTCCTGGGAAAAACTGTTTTTT. Amino acids: CASSSWEKLFF.

As concerns this clone: Other DNA sequences in the sample encode the same CDR3. V gene TRBV5-4 combines with J gene TRBJ2-3; D is uncertain. The CDR3 loop spans 15 amino acids. V lost 4 bases and J 0 bases, leaving 12 bases between the germline ends. Germline-derived CDR1 and CDR2 are SGHNT and YYREEE (reference sequence). The CDR3 is CASSLGGTSTDTQYF. For the CDR3, the DNA is TGTGCCAGCAGCCTCGGCGGTACTAGCACAGATACGCAGTATTTT.

The rearrangement links TRBV4-1 to TRBJ2-3; D gene ambiguous. Per the germline V gene, CDR1 is MGHRA and CDR2 is YSYEKL. CDR3 length equals 13 residues. Trimming shortened V by 0 bases and J by 4 bases, and 5 bases separated the two germline ends. The CDR3 sequence is CASSQEEPDTQYF. For the CDR3, the DNA is TGCGCCAGCAGCCAAGAGGAGCCAGATACGCAGTATTTT.

The V call is TRBV7-9, the J call TRBJ1-1; D perhaps matches TRBD1 (5 bases). The CDR3 loop spans 14 amino acids. V was cut by 1 base and J by 4 bases, with 10 bases left in between. CDR1 is SEHNR, CDR2 FQNEAQ, per germline (reference sequence). CDR3 nucleotides: TGTGCCAGCAGCTTAGGGCAGGGCCTCACTGAAGCTTTCTTT. It yields the protein CASSLGQGLTEAFF.

The rearrangement joins TRBV6-1 to TRBJ2-3; weak D call: TRBD1 (5 bases). The V and J ends lost 2 bases and 0 bases respectively, with 18 bases between them. The germline V gene encodes CDR1 MNHNS and CDR2 SASEGT. The CDR3 has 18 residues. Written as DNA, the CDR3 is TGTGCCAGCAGTGAAAAGTTAGGGGTGGGATGGAGCACAGATACGCAGTATTTT. Its translation: CASSEKLGVGWSTDTQYF.

The rearrangement joins TRBV7-2 to TRBJ2-5; D gene uncertain. Trimming cost V 4 bases and J 5 bases, with 14 bases left between them. Germline V lookup: CDR1 SGHTA, CDR2 FQGNSA. This CDR3 region has 14 residues. CDR3 coding DNA: TGTGCCAGCAGCTCGGACGGGCTGGGGGAGACCCAGTACTTC. This encodes CASSSDGLGETQYF.

The genes are TRBV4-3 and TRBJ2-3; TRBD1 matches 7 bases. The CDR3 is 15 amino acids. The V gene end was trimmed by 3 bases and the J gene end by 0 bases; junction bases not matched to a gene: 3. Germline V gene sequence: CDR1 LGHNA, CDR2 YSLEER. CDR3 DNA: TGCGCCAGCAGCCACTCGGGACAGAGCACAGATACGCAGTATTTT. It codes for CASSHSGQSTDTQYF.